The 25 T cell receptor beta chains below all came from one sample that was sequenced in a study of cytomegalovirus exposure and HLA in healthy donors. 60 Vbeta and 13 Jbeta primers were used in PCR. TCRdb's copy holds only in-frame clones and misses some; the assay was immunoSEQ multiplex PCR. This sample's table reports under 200,000 clones. The sequencing sample was made of PBMCs. Receptors were obtained from a man aged 30-40 years in good health and CMV-seronegative.

The chain carries TRBV7-6 and TRBJ2-1; 7 nucleotides agree with TRBD2. Losses at the gene ends were 3 bases for V and 1 base for J; bases not matched to a gene: 12. Germline V gene data show CDR1 as SGHVS and CDR2 as FNYEAQ. The CDR3 is made up of 18 amino acids. CDR3 amino acids: CASSFQPGGILSYNEQFF. The CDR3 coding sequence is TGTGCCAGCAGCTTTCAGCCCGGGGGGATTTTGTCCTACAATGAGCAGTTCTTC. The whole variable domain, filled in from reference TRBV7-6 and TRBJ2-1, reads GAGVSQSPRYKVTKRGQDVALRCDPISGHVSLYWYRQALGQGPEFLTYFNYEAQQDKSGLPNDRFSAERPEGSISTLTIQRTEQRDSAMYRCASSFQPGGILSYNEQFFGPGTRLTVL.

The gene calls are TRBV7-9 and TRBJ1-1; D is perhaps TRBD1 (6 bases). The CDR3 totals 14 residues. Germline V gives CDR1 SEHNR, CDR2 FQNEAQ (reference sequence). With 4 bases removed from V and 5 bases from J, the gap between germline ends came to 14 bases. CDR3 region: CASSSSGGQTEAFF. CDR3 in DNA: TGTGCCAGCAGCTCGTCGGGGGGACAAACTGAAGCTTTCTTT. Supplemented by reference TRBV7-9 and TRBJ1-1, the full variable domain reads DTGVSQNPRHKITKRGQNVTFRCDPISEHNRLYWYRQTLGQGPEFLTYFQNEAQLEKSRLLSDRFSAERPKGSFSTLEIQRTEQGDSAMYLCASSSSGGQTEAFFGQGTRLTVV.

The chain has TRBV7-9 and TRBJ1-5; possibly TRBD1 for D (5 bases). With 5 bases removed from V and 11 bases from J, the gap between germline ends came to 16 bases. Germline values: CDR1 SEHNR, CDR2 FQNEAQ (reference sequence). CDR3 length: 13 amino acids. The CDR3 region is CASSQTVGEAQHF. CDR3 nucleotides: TGTGCCAGCAGCCAGACAGTGGGGGAGGCCCAGCATTTT.

The gene calls are TRBV5-4 and TRBJ1-1; tentative D call: TRBD1 (6 bases). Germline loops: CDR1 SGHNT, CDR2 YYREEE (reference sequence). V shed 4 bases and J shed 1 base, with 14 bases lying between them. The CDR3 totals 15 residues. This chain's CDR3 is CASSPGGRTNTEAFF. The CDR3 DNA follows: TGTGCCAGCAGCCCGGGGGGGCGGACGAACACTGAAGCTTTCTTT. Drawing the rest from reference TRBV5-4 and TRBJ1-1, the complete variable domain is ETGVTQSPTHLIKTRGQQVTLRCSSQSGHNTVSWYQQALGQGPQFIFQYYREEENGRGNFPPRFSGLQFPNYSSELNVNALELDDSALYLCASSPGGRTNTEAFFGQGTRLTVV.

The genes are TRBV6-6 and TRBJ1-5; 8 nucleotides align to TRBD1. V was pared by 5 bases and J by 4 bases, with 4 bases of the junction left unmatched. CDR3 length: 14 amino acids. Germline V gives CDR1 MNHNY, CDR2 SVGAGI (reference sequence). The CDR3 bases are TGTGCCAGCAGTCCCCGGGACAGGAATCAGCCCCAGCATTTT. Residues: CASSPRDRNQPQHF.

The gene calls are TRBV6-1 and TRBJ1-5, with D perhaps matching TRBD1 (5 bases). V shed 3 bases and J shed 7 bases, with 10 bases lying between them. CDR1 and CDR2 (germline): MNHNS, SASEGT. The CDR3 consists of 13 residues. The CDR3 coding sequence is TGTGCCAGCAGTGATTGGGGCCGCCAGCCCCAGCATTTT. It is translated as CASSDWGRQPQHF.

This chain links TRBV27 with TRBJ2-2; no clear D. V lost 6 bases to trimming and J lost 6 bases, with 20 bases between them. Germline CDR1 is MNHEY and CDR2 is SMNVEV (reference sequence). CDR3 length equals 16 residues. In DNA form, the CDR3 reads TGTGCCAGCAGAGGCGGAGAAAGGTTGTTGTCCGGGGAGCTGTTTTTT. It encodes CASRGGERLLSGELFF.

The chain recombines TRBV30 with TRBJ1-3, with D unclear. This CDR3 spans 13 amino acids. In germline, CDR1 is GTSNPN, CDR2 SVGIG (reference sequence). Trimming shortened V by 1 base and J by 2 bases, and 6 bases separated the two germline ends. The CDR3 loop is CAWSGGTGNTIYF. The DNA for the CDR3 is TGTGCCTGGAGTGGAGGGACTGGAAACACCATATATTTT.

The chain employs TRBV7-7 and TRBJ1-1, with 12 nucleotides matching TRBD1. The J segment lost 0 bases and the V segment lost 5 bases, leaving 7 bases of the junction unmatched. The V gene's germline CDR1 is SSHAT and CDR2 FNYEAQ (reference sequence). This CDR3 contains 17 residues. CDR3 nucleotide sequence: TGTGCCAGCAGCCCGGCCGGGACAGGGGGCGTGAACACTGAAGCTTTCTTT. This codes for CASSPAGTGGVNTEAFF.

The chain links TRBV27 to TRBJ2-7; D gene unclear. Germline V lookup: CDR1 MNHEY, CDR2 SMNVEV (reference sequence). Trimming shortened V by 4 bases and J by 2 bases, and 9 bases separated the two germline ends. The CDR3 is 13 amino acids. The CDR3 DNA sequence: TGTGCCAGCAGTTATAGCCGAGCCTACGAGCAGTACTTC. The encoded protein is CASSYSRAYEQYF.

This chain connects TRBV7-9 to TRBJ2-3; D remains unclear. V lost 2 bases to trimming and J lost 0 bases, with 3 bases between them. This CDR3 spans 13 amino acids. Germline CDR1 SEHNR, CDR2 FQNEAQ (reference sequence). In nucleotides, the CDR3 is TGTGCCAGCAGCTTATATAGCACAGATACGCAGTATTTT. It encodes CASSLYSTDTQYF.

The chain employs TRBV4-2 and TRBJ2-5; 11 bases map to TRBD2. CDR1 and CDR2 (germline): LGHNA, YNFKEQ. The CDR3 has 17 amino acids. Trimming at V came to 0 bases and at J to 4 bases, leaving 7 bases not matched to a gene. The CDR3 loop is CASSQDHSGGVPETQYF. The CDR3 DNA sequence: TGTGCCAGCAGCCAAGATCATAGCGGGGGGGTCCCAGAGACCCAGTACTTC.

The chain recombines TRBV4-1 with TRBJ2-7; 9 bases fit TRBD1. This CDR3 spans 15 amino acids. CDR1 and CDR2 from the germline V gene are MGHRA and YSYEKL. V trimming: 6 bases; J trimming: 3 bases; junction bases outside the gene matches: 9. In DNA form, the CDR3 reads TGCGCCAGCAGTAACGGACAGGGGACCTACTACGAGCAGTACTTC. As protein: CASSNGQGTYYEQYF.

The chain couples TRBV5-8 to TRBJ2-5; tentative D call: TRBD2 (6 bases). This CDR3 has 16 residues. Germline V gene data show CDR1 as SGHTS and CDR2 as YDEGEE. V lost 4 bases, J lost 3 bases, and 19 bases lay in between. The CDR3 nucleotides are TGTGCCAGCAGCCCTGCGGTCGAGGGCGGGAAAGAGACCCAGTACTTC. This sequence encodes CASSPAVEGGKETQYF.

The rearrangement uses TRBV5-1 and TRBJ1-2; 8 bases fit TRBD1. CDR3 length: 16 residues. Trimming at V came to 1 base and at J to 4 bases, leaving 9 bases not matched to a gene. Per germline, CDR1 SGHRS and CDR2 YFSETQ. DNA of the CDR3: TGCGCCAGCAGCTTGTCGCAGGGGGCTTTTGGCTATGGCTACACCTTC. Translating it yields CASSLSQGAFGYGYTF.

The chain couples TRBV6-1 to TRBJ1-1, with 7 positions matching TRBD1. V was clipped by 4 bases and J by 1 base; unmatched bases: 3. Germline CDR1 and CDR2: MNHNS and SASEGT. This CDR3 has 14 residues. The CDR3 spells CASSGDRKNTEAFF. The CDR3, as DNA: TGTGCCAGCAGTGGGGACAGAAAGAACACTGAAGCTTTCTTT.

V is TRBV5-1 and J is TRBJ2-5; TRBD2 agrees at 8 bases. In germline, CDR1 is SGHRS, CDR2 YFSETQ. The length of the CDR3 is 15 residues. After removal of 4 bases from V and 4 bases from J, the junction contained 9 bases not matched to a gene. CDR3 protein: CASSAASGLPETQYF. Here the CDR3 DNA reads TGCGCCAGCAGCGCGGCTAGCGGGTTACCAGAGACCCAGTACTTC.

For the CDR3, the DNA is TGTGCCGGAGGACAGGACCTGGGAACTGAAGCTTTCTTT. Protein sequence: CAGGQDLGTEAFF. V and J are TRBV2 and TRBJ1-1; 7 positions match TRBD1. V gave up 11 bases and J gave up 5 bases; unmatched junction bases: 11. The CDR3 totals 13 residues. CDR1 SNHLY and CDR2 FYNNEI come from the germline V gene.

This chain links TRBV30 with TRBJ2-3, with D hard to call. Germline lookup yields CDR1 GTSNPN and CDR2 SVGIG (reference sequence). The V end lost 1 base, the J end lost 4 bases, and 15 bases lay between the germline ends. The CDR3 loop spans 15 amino acids. CDR3 region: CAWSETYYGADTQYF. The CDR3 DNA is TGTGCCTGGAGTGAGACCTACTACGGCGCAGATACGCAGTATTTT.

The chain is built from TRBV5-1 and TRBJ2-7, with D possibly being TRBD2 (5 bases). The length of the CDR3 is 14 residues. CDR1 SGHRS and CDR2 YFSETQ come from the germline V gene. Trimming pared 6 bases from V and 1 base from J, leaving 14 bases between. CDR3 protein: CASTRTGYSYEQYF. The CDR3 coding sequence is TGCGCCAGCACCCGAACGGGATATTCCTACGAGCAGTACTTC.

J is TRBJ1-3 and V is TRBV9; weak D call: TRBD1 (6 bases). Trimming removed 0 bases from V and 3 bases from J, with 13 bases in between. The CDR3 is made up of 16 amino acids. The germline gives CDR1 SGDLS, CDR2 YYNGEE. CDR3: CASSVEDSHFGNTIYF. The DNA for the CDR3 is TGTGCCAGCAGCGTAGAGGACAGCCATTTTGGAAACACCATATATTTT. Based on the CDR3 plus reference TRBV9 and TRBJ1-3, the full variable domain is DSGVTQTPKHLITATGQRVTLRCSPRSGDLSVYWYQQSLDQGLQFLIQYYNGEERAKGNILERFSAQQFPDLHSELNLSSLELGDSALYFCASSVEDSHFGNTIYFGEGSWLTVV.

J is TRBJ1-3 and V is TRBV5-6; the D is unclear. CDR1 and CDR2 from the germline V gene are SGHDT and YYEEEE. V gave up 3 bases and J gave up 0 bases, with 4 bases separating them. The length of the CDR3 is 13 residues. Here the CDR3 DNA reads TGTGCCAGCAGCTACAACTCTGGAAACACCATATATTTT. Translated: CASSYNSGNTIYF.

The rearrangement joins TRBV19 to TRBJ2-7; D might be TRBD1 (5 bases). Germline assignment: CDR1 LNHDA and CDR2 SQIVND (reference sequence). This CDR3 is 15 amino acids long. V was pared by 4 bases and J by 0 bases, with 13 bases between. The CDR3 region has the DNA TGTGCCAGTAGTAGGGGCCTCTCTAGCTCCTACGAGCAGTACTTC. Translated: CASSRGLSSSYEQYF.

J is TRBJ1-5 and V is TRBV6-1; 8 nucleotides align to TRBD1. Germline CDR1 MNHNS, CDR2 SASEGT. This CDR3 has 13 amino acids. V shed 7 bases and J 5 bases; nucleotides not matched to a gene: 4. Here the CDR3 reads CASIMTGDQPQHF. DNA of the CDR3: TGTGCCAGCATTATGACAGGGGATCAGCCCCAGCATTTT.

V usage is TRBV7-2 and J usage is TRBJ2-3, with 14 bases matching TRBD2. The CDR3 covers 16 residues. The germline gives CDR1 SGHTA, CDR2 FQGNSA. V was clipped by 5 bases and J by 3 bases; unmatched bases: 4. This CDR3 reads CASSVRLAGGTDTQYF. The CDR3 bases are TGTGCCAGCAGCGTTAGACTAGCGGGGGGGACAGATACGCAGTATTTT.